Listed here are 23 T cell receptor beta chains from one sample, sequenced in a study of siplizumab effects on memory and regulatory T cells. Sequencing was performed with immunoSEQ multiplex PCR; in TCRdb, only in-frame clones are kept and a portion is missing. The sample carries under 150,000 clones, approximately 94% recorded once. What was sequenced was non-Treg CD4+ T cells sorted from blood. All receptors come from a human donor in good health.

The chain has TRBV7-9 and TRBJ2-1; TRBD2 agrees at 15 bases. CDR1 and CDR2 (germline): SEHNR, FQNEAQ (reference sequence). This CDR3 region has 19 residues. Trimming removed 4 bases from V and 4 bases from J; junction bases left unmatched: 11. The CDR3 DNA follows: TGTGCCAGCAGCTCAGGACTAGCGGGAGGGGGGCTAGGTTACAATGAGCAGTTCTTC. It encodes CASSSGLAGGGLGYNEQFF.

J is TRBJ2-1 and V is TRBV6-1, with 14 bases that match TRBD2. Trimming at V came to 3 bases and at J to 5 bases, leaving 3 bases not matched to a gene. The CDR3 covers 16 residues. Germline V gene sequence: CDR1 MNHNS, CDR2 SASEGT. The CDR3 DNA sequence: TGTGCCAGCAGTGATGCGGGACTAGCGGGGGACAATGAGCAGTTCTTC. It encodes CASSDAGLAGDNEQFF.

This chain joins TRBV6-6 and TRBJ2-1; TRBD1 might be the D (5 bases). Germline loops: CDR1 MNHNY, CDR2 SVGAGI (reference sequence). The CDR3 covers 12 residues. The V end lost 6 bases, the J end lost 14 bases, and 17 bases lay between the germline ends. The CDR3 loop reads CASSSKGWTKFF. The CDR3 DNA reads TGTGCCAGCAGCAGCAAGGGGTGGACGAAGTTCTTC.

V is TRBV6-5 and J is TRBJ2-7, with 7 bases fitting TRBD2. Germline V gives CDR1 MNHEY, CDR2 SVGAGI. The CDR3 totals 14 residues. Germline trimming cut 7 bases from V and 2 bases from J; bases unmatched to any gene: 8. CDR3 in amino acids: CASKARELAYEQYF. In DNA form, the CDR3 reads TGTGCCAGCAAGGCGCGGGAGCTAGCCTACGAGCAGTACTTC.

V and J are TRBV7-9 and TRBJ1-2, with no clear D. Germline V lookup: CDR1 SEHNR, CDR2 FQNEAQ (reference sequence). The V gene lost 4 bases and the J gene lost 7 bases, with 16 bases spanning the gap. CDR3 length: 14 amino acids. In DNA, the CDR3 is TGTGCCAGCAGCTCCGCCGGGTTGGGAGTTGGCTACACCTTC. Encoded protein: CASSSAGLGVGYTF.

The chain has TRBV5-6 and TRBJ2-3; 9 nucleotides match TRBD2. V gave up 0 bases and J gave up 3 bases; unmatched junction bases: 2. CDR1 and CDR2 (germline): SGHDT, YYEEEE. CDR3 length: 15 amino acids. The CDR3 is CASSLGLAETDTQYF. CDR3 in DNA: TGTGCCAGCAGCTTGGGACTAGCGGAGACAGATACGCAGTATTTT.

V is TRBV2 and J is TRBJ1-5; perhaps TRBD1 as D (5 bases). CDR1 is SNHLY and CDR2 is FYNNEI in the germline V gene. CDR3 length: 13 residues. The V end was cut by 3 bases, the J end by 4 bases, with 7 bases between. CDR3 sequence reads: CASSEAGNQPQHF. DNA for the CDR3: TGTGCCAGCAGTGAGGCAGGGAATCAGCCCCAGCATTTT.

DNA of the CDR3: TGTGCCAGCAGTCCTGGGGACAGGGAAGGTGGCTACACCTTC. It yields the protein CASSPGDREGGYTF. The chain carries TRBV6-5 and TRBJ1-2; 9 bases agree with TRBD1. Trimming cost V 5 bases and J 7 bases; bases outside gene matches: 8. The CDR3 extends over 14 amino acids. Germline CDR1 MNHEY, CDR2 SVGAGI.

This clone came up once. This CDR3 reads CASSPQDRVSGEQYF. In nucleotides, the CDR3 is TGTGCCAGCTCACCTCAGGACAGGGTAAGCGGCGAGCAGTACTTC. The gene calls are TRBV18 and TRBJ2-7, with 8 bases fitting TRBD1. The CDR3 totals 15 residues. The J segment lost 6 bases and the V segment lost 3 bases, leaving 10 bases of the junction unmatched. Germline-derived CDR1 and CDR2 are KGHSH and LQKENI.

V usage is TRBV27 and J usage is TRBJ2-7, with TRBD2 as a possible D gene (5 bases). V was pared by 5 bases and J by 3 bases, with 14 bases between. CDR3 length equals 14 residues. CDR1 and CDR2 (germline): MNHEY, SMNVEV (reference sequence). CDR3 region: CASSPAGGFYEQYF. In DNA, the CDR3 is TGTGCCAGCAGTCCGGCGGGCGGTTTCTACGAGCAGTACTTC.

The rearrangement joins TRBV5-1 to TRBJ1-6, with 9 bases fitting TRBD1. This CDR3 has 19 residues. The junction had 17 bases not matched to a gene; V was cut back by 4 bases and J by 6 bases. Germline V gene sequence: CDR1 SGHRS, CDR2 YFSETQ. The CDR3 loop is CASSRTTPGTGLGNSPLHF. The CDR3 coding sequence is TGCGCCAGCAGCCGGACCACGCCTGGGACAGGGCTCGGTAATTCACCCCTCCACTTT.

CDR3 DNA: TGTGCCAGCAGCGCCTCCGGGACAGCGAACACTGAAGCTTTCTTT. The encoded protein is CASSASGTANTEAFF. The chain is built from TRBV11-3 and TRBJ1-1; 7 nucleotides match TRBD1. This CDR3 is built from 15 residues. CDR1 and CDR2 (germline): SGHNT, YENEEA. With V trimmed by 5 bases and J by 1 base, 7 bases remained unmatched.

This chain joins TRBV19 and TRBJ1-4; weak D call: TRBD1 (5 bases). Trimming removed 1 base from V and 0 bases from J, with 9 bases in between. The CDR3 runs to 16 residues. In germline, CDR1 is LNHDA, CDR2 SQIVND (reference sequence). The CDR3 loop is CASSIVRVATNEKLFF. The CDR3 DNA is TGTGCCAGTAGTATAGTCAGGGTCGCAACTAATGAAAAACTGTTTTTT.

CDR3 coding DNA: TGTGCCAGCAGCGTAGGTAGCGCCGGGGAGCTGTTTTTT. Encoded protein: CASSVGSAGELFF. J is TRBJ2-2 and V is TRBV9, with D maybe TRBD2 (5 bases). The V gene's germline CDR1 is SGDLS and CDR2 YYNGEE. Trimming removed 0 bases from V and 6 bases from J, with 6 bases in between. The CDR3 has 13 residues.

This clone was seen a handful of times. The CDR3: CASSQSLDRQNTEAFF. Here the CDR3 DNA reads TGTGCCAGCTCACAATCACTGGACAGACAGAACACTGAAGCTTTCTTT. This chain connects TRBV18 to TRBJ1-1; D possibly corresponds to TRBD1 (6 bases). Trimming left V 4 bases short and J 1 base short, with 16 bases between. This CDR3 is built from 16 residues. From germline, CDR1 is KGHSH and CDR2 LQKENI. The variable domain in full, completed from reference TRBV18 and TRBJ1-1, reads NAGVMQNPRHLVRRRGQEARLRCSPMKGHSHVYWYRQLPEEGLKFMVYLQKENIIDESGMPKERFSAEFPKEGPSILRIQQVVRGDSAAYFCASSQSLDRQNTEAFFGQGTRLTVV.

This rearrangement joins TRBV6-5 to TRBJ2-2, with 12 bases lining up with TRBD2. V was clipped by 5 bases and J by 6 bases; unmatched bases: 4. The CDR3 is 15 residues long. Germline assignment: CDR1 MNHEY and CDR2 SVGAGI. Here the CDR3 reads CASSRTSGISGELFF. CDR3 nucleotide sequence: TGTGCCAGCAGTCGGACTAGCGGGATATCCGGGGAGCTGTTTTTT.

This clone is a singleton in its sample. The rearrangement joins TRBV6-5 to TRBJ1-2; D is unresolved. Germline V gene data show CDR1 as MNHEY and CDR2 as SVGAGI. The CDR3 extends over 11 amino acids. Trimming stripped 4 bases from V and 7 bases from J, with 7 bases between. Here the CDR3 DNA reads TGTGCCAGCAGTTCCGGCGGTGGCTACACCTTC. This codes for CASSSGGGYTF.

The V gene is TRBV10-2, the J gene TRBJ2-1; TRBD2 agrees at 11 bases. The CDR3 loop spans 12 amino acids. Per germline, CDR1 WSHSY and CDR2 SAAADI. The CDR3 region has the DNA TGCGCGGCACTAGCGGGAGACAATGAGCAGTTCTTC. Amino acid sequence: CAALAGDNEQFF.

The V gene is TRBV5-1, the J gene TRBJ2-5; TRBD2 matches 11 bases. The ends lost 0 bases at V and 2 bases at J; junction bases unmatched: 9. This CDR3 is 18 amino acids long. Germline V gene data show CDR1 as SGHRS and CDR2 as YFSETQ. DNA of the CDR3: TGCGCCAGCAGCTTGGTAGGGCTAGCGGGAGGCAGTCAAGAGACCCAGTACTTC. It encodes CASSLVGLAGGSQETQYF.

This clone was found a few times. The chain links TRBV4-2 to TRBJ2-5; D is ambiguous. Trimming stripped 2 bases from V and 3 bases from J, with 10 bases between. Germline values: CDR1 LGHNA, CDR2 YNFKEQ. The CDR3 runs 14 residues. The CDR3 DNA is TGTGCCAGCAGCCAATCGGCCGCTAAAGAGACCCAGTACTTC. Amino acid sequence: CASSQSAAKETQYF.

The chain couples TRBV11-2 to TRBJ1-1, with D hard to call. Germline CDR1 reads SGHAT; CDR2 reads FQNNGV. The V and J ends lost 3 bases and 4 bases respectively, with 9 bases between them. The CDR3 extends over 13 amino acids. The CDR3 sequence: CASSLAEGTEAFF. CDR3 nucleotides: TGTGCCAGCAGCTTGGCGGAGGGCACTGAAGCTTTCTTT.

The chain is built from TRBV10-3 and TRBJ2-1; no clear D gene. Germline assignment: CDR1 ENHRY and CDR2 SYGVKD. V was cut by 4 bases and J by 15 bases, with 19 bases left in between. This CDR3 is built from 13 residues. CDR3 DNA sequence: TGTGCCATCAGTGTAAATCGAGACTCCCTTCCGTTCTTC. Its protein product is CAISVNRDSLPFF.

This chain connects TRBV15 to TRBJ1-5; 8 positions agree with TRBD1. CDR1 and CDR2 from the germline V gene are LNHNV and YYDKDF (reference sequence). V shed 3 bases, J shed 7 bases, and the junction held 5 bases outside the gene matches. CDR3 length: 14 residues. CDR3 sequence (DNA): TGTGCCACCAGCAGCAGGGGGCAAGGGCAGCCCCAGCATTTT. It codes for CATSSRGQGQPQHF.